The present T cell receptor (beta chain) was sequenced within a study of CD8+ T cells in alopecia areata. Extracted from the samples, RNA was reverse transcribed into cDNA to serve as the sequencing template. Sequencing used immunoSEQ multiplex PCR; TCRdb keeps in-frame clones, though not all of them. Here the sample spans about 180,000 clones, around 58% being singletons. Described treatment: oral pan-JAK inhibitor, 5-10 mg twice daily. Separation by sorting yielded CD4+ and CD8+ T cells from PBMCs. This clone has more than one count but fewer than ten. This specimen was CD4+ T cells sorted from blood, taken at approximately week 60, from a patient treated with tofacitinib. This receptor was identified in a human donor with alopecia areata.

CDR3 amino acids: CASSLREESPLHF. CDR3 nucleotide sequence: TGTGCCAGCAGCTTACGGGAAGAATCACCCCTCCACTTT. The genes are TRBV7-2 and TRBJ1-6; no firm D call. V lost 2 bases and J lost 10, with 9 bases in between. CDR1 SGHTA and CDR2 FQGNSA come from the germline V gene. The CDR3 length is 13 residues.